The 31 T cell receptor beta chains below all came from one sample that was sequenced in a study of tumor and adjacent non-tumor tissue in lung cancer. This sample's RNA came from whole unsorted tissue. The normal lung tissue was taken more than 3 cm from the tumor edge. A modified ARM-PCR protocol with three rounds of nested PCR amplified TCRbeta. TCRdb re-analysed the multiplex PCR reads in MiXCR, keeping a single row per CDR3 protein. The sample comprises 85,000 to 130,000 distinct CDR3 sequences, 55% to 65% of which are singletons, and roughly 19% rests with the top ten. The source material was distant non-tumor lung tissue. Receptor source: a man aged 25 to 40 with non-small cell lung cancer.

Notes on this clonotype: A read error is possible here, since a much larger clone lies one base away. CDR3 nucleotides: TGTGCCAGCAGTTACTCGGGGGGTAGCTGGGGAAATGAGCAGTTCTTC. Protein: CASSYSGGSWGNEQFF. This chain uses TRBV6-5 with TRBJ2-1, with TRBD2 as a possible D gene (6 bases). CDR3 length: 16 residues. Trimming took off 0 bases at V and 7 bases at J, with 16 bases between the two ends. Germline CDR1 reads MNHEY; CDR2 reads SVGAGI.

With regard to this clonotype: One end of the junction is discordant with germline, which a read error may explain. V usage is TRBV7-8 and J usage is TRBJ1-5; 7 positions match TRBD1. CDR1 and CDR2 (germline): SGHVS, FQNEAQ. The CDR3 totals 14 residues. The CDR3 spells CAGSSRTGDQPQHF. The CDR3 DNA follows: TGTGCCGGCAGCTCCCGTACAGGGGACCAGCCCCAGCATTTC.

To note about this clonotype: At one of its ends the junction is not consistent with the germline gene, which may arise from a read error. The chain recombines TRBV12-3 or TRBV12-4 with TRBJ2-7; maybe TRBD1 (5 bases). The length of the CDR3 is 14 residues. The CDR3 sequence: CARSLGLPPCERYF. The DNA for the CDR3 is TGTGCCAGAAGTTTGGGGCTGCCCCCCTGCGAGCGGTACTTC.

In regard to this clonotype: One end of the junction varies from germline; a read error may be responsible. This chain uses TRBV6-2 or TRBV6-3 with TRBJ2-1, with D tentatively TRBD1 or TRBD2 (5 bases each). The CDR3 runs 20 residues. Germline CDR1 MNHEY, CDR2 SVGEGT. CDR3 region: CVSSYSAGQGYLSSYNEQFF. Written as DNA, the CDR3 is TGTGTCAGCAGTTACTCGGCGGGTCAGGGCTACCTAAGCTCTTACAATGAGCAGTTCTTC.

With respect to this clonotype: An end of the junction differs from the germline gene, which may be a read error. The chain carries TRBV5-5 and TRBJ2-4; D is unresolved. The CDR3 loop spans 12 amino acids. Per germline, CDR1 SGHKS and CDR2 YYEKEE (reference sequence). The CDR3 nucleotides are TGTGCCAGGAGCTTGGACGTAGATATTCAGTACTTC. Its translation is CARSLDVDIQYF. Filled out from reference TRBV5-5 and TRBJ2-4, the complete variable domain reads DAGVTQSPTHLIKTRGQQVTLRCSPISGHKSVSWYQQVLGQGPQFIFQYYEKEERGRGNFPDRFSARQFPNYSSELNVNALLLGDSALYLCARSLDVDIQYFGAGTRLSVL.

In its sample, this clonotype was seen many times. The J gene is TRBJ2-2, the V gene TRBV6-4, with 9 bases that match TRBD1. The V and J ends lost 4 bases and 3 bases, in that order; junction bases with no gene match: 0. Germline-derived CDR1 and CDR2 are MRHNA and SNTAGT. CDR3 size: 14 residues. The CDR3, as DNA: TGTGCCAGCAGTGGGACAGGGGACACCGGGGAGCTGTTTTTT. It specifies CASSGTGDTGELFF.

This clonotype showed up just once. Likely a read error: the CDR3 ends without its conserved phenylalanine or tryptophan. The chain combines TRBV20-1 with TRBJ2-7; D might be TRBD2 (5 bases). Per germline, CDR1 DFQATT and CDR2 SNEGSKA (reference sequence). The CDR3 spans 13 residues. Trimming stripped 5 bases from V and 0 bases from J, with 11 bases between. The CDR3: CSAQRESSYEQYS. CDR3 bases: TGCAGTGCTCAAAGGGAGAGCTCCTACGAGCAGTACTCC.

V usage is TRBV6-1 and J usage is TRBJ2-1, with 8 nucleotides matching TRBD1. J gave up 10 bases and V 6 bases, and 8 bases lay outside the gene matches. This CDR3 region has 13 residues. CDR1 is MNHNS and CDR2 is SASEGT in the germline V gene. The CDR3 nucleotides read TGTGCCAGCAGGGCCGGGACAGGAAAAGAGCAGTTCTTC. This encodes CASRAGTGKEQFF.

About this clonotype: Its ends do not fully match the called genes, so a read error is possible. The chain carries TRBV6-1 and TRBJ1-5, with D possibly being TRBD1 (5 bases). The CDR3 contains 16 residues. Looked up from germline, CDR1 is MNHNS and CDR2 is SASEGT. The CDR3: CASSSGRGFGNQLQHF. CDR3 sequence (DNA): TGTGCCAGTAGTTCAGGGAGGGGCTTTGGCAATCAGCTCCAGCATTTT.

This clonotype was seen only a few times. A much larger clone is a single base away; this may be a read error. The rearrangement links TRBV29-1 to TRBJ2-7, with D unresolved. This CDR3 has 13 amino acids. Germline values: CDR1 SQVTM, CDR2 ANQGSEA. The CDR3: CSVGGRSSYERYF. In DNA, the CDR3 is TGCAGCGTTGGAGGACGGAGCTCCTACGAGCGGTACTTC.

Regarding this clonotype: The junction shows a germline mismatch at one end, possibly a read error. The genes are TRBV4-3 and TRBJ2-5; 8 positions match TRBD1. This CDR3 has 13 residues. CDR1 and CDR2 from the germline V gene are LGHNA and YSLEER. In DNA form, the CDR3 reads TGCACCAGCAGCCTGGACAGGGCCGAGACCCAATACTTC. Its translation is CTSSLDRAETQYF.

V gene TRBV6-1 combines with J gene TRBJ1-5, with 8 bases matching TRBD1. This CDR3 has 13 amino acids. Trimming cost V 11 bases and J 4 bases; bases outside gene matches: 7. Germline V gene lookup returns CDR1 MNHNS and CDR2 SASEGT. This CDR3 reads CAGIGDRNQPQHF. The DNA for the CDR3 is TGTGCCGGCATTGGGGACAGGAATCAGCCCCAGCATTTT.

For this clonotype: The junction differs from germline at one of its ends, possibly a read error. This sequence joins TRBV12-3 or TRBV12-4 and TRBJ1-2; D call uncertain. The CDR3 extends over 12 amino acids. CDR3 DNA: TGTGCCAGCAATTTAAGTGGGAGTCTTTACACCTTC. It translates to CASNLSGSLYTF.

This clonotype was detected ten times or more. The chain joins TRBV24-1 to TRBJ2-4; D might be TRBD1 (7 bases). Trimming took off 5 bases at V and 8 bases at J, with 15 bases between the two ends. The CDR3 runs to 14 residues. CDR1 and CDR2 from the germline V gene are KGHDR and SFDVKD. The CDR3 loop reads CATSAGAQGDIQYF. The CDR3 DNA reads as TGTGCCACCAGTGCGGGGGCGCAGGGGGACATTCAGTACTTC.

The chain joins TRBV2 to TRBJ1-5; D possibly corresponds to TRBD1 (6 bases). The CDR3 covers 16 residues. Germline assignment: CDR1 SNHLY and CDR2 FYNNEI. V was cut by 7 bases and J by 1 base, with 17 bases left in between. The CDR3 region has the DNA TGTGCCAGCACCCGGGACAACCCACTAAGCAATCAGCCCCAGCATTTT. It is translated as CASTRDNPLSNQPQHF.

Comments on this clonotype: This CDR3 fails to terminate in the conserved phenylalanine or tryptophan, so it likely reflects a read error. The limits of the CDR3 on the DNA are not certain, so only TCRdb's listed CDR3 is given. V is TRBV11-2 and J is TRBJ1-2; the D call of TRBD1 is as the table states it, not checked on the DNA. The germline gives CDR1 SGHAT, CDR2 FQNNGV. The CDR3 is made up of 12 amino acids, end residues included. CDR3 protein: CASSSQDRSRTL.

In its sample, this clonotype was seen many times. The V gene is TRBV11-3, the J gene TRBJ2-3; D remains unclear. The germline V gene encodes CDR1 SGHNT and CDR2 YENEEA. The CDR3 length is 13 residues. Deletions cut 1 base from V and 2 bases from J, with 4 bases between. The CDR3 sequence is CASSLGPTDTQYF. CDR3 bases: TGTGCCAGCAGCTTAGGGCCCACAGATACGCAGTATTTT.

The chain is built from TRBV11-2 and TRBJ2-1; 8 nucleotides match TRBD2. V was clipped by 4 bases and J by 7 bases; unmatched bases: 12. Germline-derived CDR1 and CDR2 are SGHAT and FQNNGV. The CDR3 has 16 amino acids. This CDR3 is CASSSSLAGIRNEQFF. Written as DNA, the CDR3 is TGTGCCAGCAGCTCCTCCCTAGCGGGTATTCGGAATGAGCAGTTCTTC. Based on the CDR3 plus reference TRBV11-2 and TRBJ2-1, the full variable domain is EAGVAQSPRYKIIEKRQSVAFWCNPISGHATLYWYQQILGQGPKLLIQFQNNGVVDDSQLPKDRFSAERLKGVDSTLKIQPAKLEDSAVYLCASSSSLAGIRNEQFFGPGTRLTVL.

This chain uses TRBV6-5 with TRBJ1-1, with D maybe TRBD1 (6 bases). The CDR3 totals 13 residues. Looked up from germline, CDR1 is MNHEY and CDR2 is SVGAGI. V dropped 8 bases and J dropped 6 bases, with 16 bases sitting between them. The CDR3 sequence is CASCPGTRPEAFF. The CDR3 region has the DNA TGTGCCAGCTGCCCAGGGACACGGCCTGAAGCTTTCTTT.

A word on this clonotype: At one end the junction does not follow the germline gene, possibly because of a read error. This chain links TRBV30 with TRBJ2-7; D is possibly TRBD2 (6 bases). This CDR3 region has 15 residues. CDR1 is GTSNPN, CDR2 SVGIG, per germline (reference sequence). CDR3 loop: CASSSGRTLPNEQYF. CDR3 nucleotide sequence: TGTGCCTCGAGTAGCGGCAGGACTCTACCCAACGAGCAGTACTTC.

The rearrangement joins TRBV13 to TRBJ2-1, with a weak D call TRBD1 (6 bases). The length of the CDR3 is 17 residues. Germline values: CDR1 PRHDT, CDR2 FYEKMQ (reference sequence). V lost 5 bases to trimming and J lost 0 bases, with 17 bases between them. The CDR3 loop reads CASSLRSGERSYNEQFF. The DNA of the CDR3 is TGTGCCAGCAGCCTACGATCAGGGGAACGCTCCTACAATGAGCAGTTCTTC.

To note about this clonotype: With a much larger clone just one base away, this may be a read error. The V and J genes are TRBV5-5 and TRBJ2-7; 8 positions match TRBD2. Germline assignment: CDR1 SGHKS and CDR2 YYEKEE (reference sequence). Trimming removed 5 bases from V and 2 bases from J; junction bases left unmatched: 3. The CDR3 totals 13 residues. CDR3 DNA sequence: TGTGCCAGCAGGACTAGCGAGACCTACGAGCAGTACTTC. It specifies CASRTSETYEQYF.

Turning to this clonotype: Here the CDR3 omits its conserved ending phenylalanine or tryptophan, so a read error is the likely source. It is unclear where the CDR3 begins or ends on the DNA, so no DNA is shown, and the CDR3 is as TCRdb lists it. This chain joins TRBV4-2 and TRBJ2-2; whether TRBD2, the table's D call, matches the DNA was not checked. The CDR3 contains 15 residues when both ends are counted. Per the germline V gene, CDR1 is LGHNA and CDR2 is YNFKEQ. The CDR3 loop reads CASSQLAGDTGELFL.

A remark on this clonotype: The junction departs from germline at one end; a sequencing error may be responsible. The chain joins TRBV12-3 or TRBV12-4 to TRBJ2-1; D is unresolved. The CDR3 spans 12 residues. In nucleotides, the CDR3 is TGTGCCGGCAGCTGGCGATCCAATGAGCAGTTCTTC. Translating gives CAGSWRSNEQFF.

Comments on this clonotype: This sequence may be a read error, since a much larger clone differs from it by one base. V usage is TRBV20-1 and J usage is TRBJ2-6, with a possible D match to TRBD1 (5 bases). V lost 1 base and J 4 bases, leaving 11 bases between the germline ends. The CDR3 contains 15 residues. In germline, CDR1 is DFQATT, CDR2 SNEGSKA (reference sequence). This chain's CDR3 is CSARAGAFGANVLTF. The CDR3 DNA sequence: TGCAGTGCTAGAGCTGGGGCCTTCGGGGCCAACGTCCTGACTTTC.

The table lists this clonotype with many counts. V usage is TRBV4-3 and J usage is TRBJ1-6; unclear D gene. Per the germline V gene, CDR1 is LGHNA and CDR2 is YSLEER. The V end was cut by 0 bases, the J end by 12 bases, with 12 bases between. The CDR3 is made up of 14 amino acids. As DNA, the CDR3 is TGCGCCAGCAGCCAAGAGGACTCGGGGTTACCCCTCCACTTT. Protein product: CASSQEDSGLPLHF.

The gene calls are TRBV11-2 and TRBJ2-3; 9 nucleotides match TRBD1. Germline V gives CDR1 SGHAT, CDR2 FQNNGV. V was clipped by 5 bases and J by 1 base; unmatched bases: 4. The CDR3 loop spans 15 amino acids. The CDR3 nucleotides are TGTGCCAGCAGCACGCGGACAGGGGGCACAGATACGCAGTATTTT. Protein: CASSTRTGGTDTQYF.

This clonotype was recorded only once. A single base separates this from a much larger clone, so it may be a read error. The V gene is TRBV4-2, the J gene TRBJ2-2; 9 bases are shared with TRBD1. V was clipped by 4 bases and J by 6 bases; unmatched bases: 15. This CDR3 has 18 residues. Germline CDR1 and CDR2: LGHNA and YNFKEQ. CDR3 residues: CASSLPKVGQGGPGELFF. In DNA form, the CDR3 reads TGTGCCAGCAGCCTTCCTAAAGTGGGACAGGGTGGGCCCGGGGAGCTGTTTTTT.

This clonotype was detected only once. A read error is possible here, since a much larger clone lies one base away. The genes are TRBV5-6 and TRBJ2-7; D unresolved. Trimming took off 6 bases at V and 3 bases at J, with 16 bases between the two ends. The CDR3 sequence is 14 residues long. Germline CDR1 is SGHDT and CDR2 is YYEEEE. CDR3 sequence reads: CASTLMVNGYEQYF. The CDR3 region has the DNA TGTGCCAGCACCCTTATGGTTAACGGCTACGAGCAGTACTTC. Looking up the rest from reference TRBV5-6 and TRBJ2-7 gives the full variable domain: DAGVTQSPTHLIKTRGQQVTLRCSPKSGHDTVSWYQQALGQGPQFIFQYYEEEERQRGNFPDRFSGHQFPNYSSELNVNALLLGDSALYLCASTLMVNGYEQYFGPGTRLTVT.

To note about this clonotype: The conserved phenylalanine or tryptophan is not found at the CDR3 terminus, so this likely reflects a read error. The chain combines TRBV4-1 with TRBJ2-3, with D hard to call. Germline V lookup: CDR1 MGHRA, CDR2 YSYEKL. The CDR3 consists of 18 residues. The V end was cut by 0 bases, the J end by 0 bases, with 16 bases between. The CDR3 sequence is CASSQEPLTVSSTDTQYI. CDR3 DNA sequence: TGCGCCAGCAGCCAAGAACCACTAACGGTGAGTAGCACAGATACGCAGTATATT.

With regard to this clonotype: One end of the junction does not line up with germline, which may come from a read error. The chain combines TRBV19 with TRBJ2-7; 7 nucleotides match TRBD1. The CDR3 extends over 16 amino acids. Per the germline V gene, CDR1 is LNHDA and CDR2 is SQIVND (reference sequence). The CDR3 DNA reads as TGTGTCAGTAGTTACCCACCGGGACAGAACTCCTACGAGCAGTACTTC. Its translation: CVSSYPPGQNSYEQYF.